This T cell receptor beta chain was captured in a study of blood T cell repertoires in COVID-19. V was trimmed by 5 bases and J by 1 base, leaving 14 bases between them. This CDR3 region has 15 residues. CDR1 SGHTA and CDR2 FQGNSA come from the germline V gene. How the authors handled the data: Nucleated cell number was recorded as an estimate derived from reference gene primer amplification. Generated by immunoSEQ multiplex PCR, the TCRdb table keeps only in-frame clones and is missing some. The V and J calls and the clone size are those of that table, but D and trimming were determined from the DNA. In the table there are more than 300,000 clones, nearly 90% of which are singletons.

The receptor was isolated from a woman aged 25 to 45 with COVID-19, enrolled during active disease. Sequenced material: peripheral blood. This chain links TRBV7-2 with TRBJ1-1; D is possibly TRBD1 (5 bases). DNA of the CDR3: TGTGCCAGCAGCCCTCAGCGGGGGAAGAACACTGAAGCTTTCTTT. This sequence encodes CASSPQRGKNTEAFF.